This T cell receptor beta chain was sequenced for a study of CD8+CD57+ T cells in acquired aplastic anemia. Study summary: An average of 3.2 ug of DNA was obtained from sorted CD4+ and CD8+ cells. Broader study findings: The number of CD8+ CDR3 sequences shared by patients and controls was twenty-nine. CD8+ Simpson's diversity showed no significant patient-control difference.

Profiling of TCR beta VDJ combinations and CDR3 sequences used genomic DNA as template. TCRdb passed the reads through MiXCR, listing each CDR3 protein once. The repertoire holds more than 150,000 distinct CDR3 sequences, over 60% seen once, with 35% to 55% in the top ten. In its sample, this clonotype was seen a few times. Its cognate antigen is unknown. Sequenced input: sorted CD4+, CD8+, or CD8+CD57+ T cells (not recorded which) from PBMCs. This clonotype was obtained from a human donor with severe aplastic anemia or a healthy control (not recorded which).

The CDR3 here is CAISESPVGTGELFF. DNA of the CDR3: TGTGCCATCAGTGAATCCCCCGTCGGCACCGGGGAGCTGTTTTTT. The chain joins TRBV10-3 to TRBJ2-2; no clear D gene. This CDR3 comprises 15 residues. Deletions cut 3 bases from V and 4 bases from J, with 12 bases between. Germline V lookup: CDR1 ENHRY, CDR2 SYGVKD.